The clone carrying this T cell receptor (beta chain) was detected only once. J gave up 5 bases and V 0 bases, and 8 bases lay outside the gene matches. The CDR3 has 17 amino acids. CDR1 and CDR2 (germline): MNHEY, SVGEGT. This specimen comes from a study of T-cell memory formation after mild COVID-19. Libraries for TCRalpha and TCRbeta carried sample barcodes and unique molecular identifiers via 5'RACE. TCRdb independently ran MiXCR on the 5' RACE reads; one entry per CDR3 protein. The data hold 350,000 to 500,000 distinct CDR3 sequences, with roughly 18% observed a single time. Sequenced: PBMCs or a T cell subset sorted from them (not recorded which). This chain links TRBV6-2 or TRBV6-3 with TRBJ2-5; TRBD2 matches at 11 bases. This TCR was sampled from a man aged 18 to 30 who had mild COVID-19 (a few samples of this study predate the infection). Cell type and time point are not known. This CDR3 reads CASSYSRALAGVETQYF. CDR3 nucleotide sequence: TGTGCCAGCAGTTACTCGCGAGCACTAGCGGGAGTGGAGACCCAGTACTTC.